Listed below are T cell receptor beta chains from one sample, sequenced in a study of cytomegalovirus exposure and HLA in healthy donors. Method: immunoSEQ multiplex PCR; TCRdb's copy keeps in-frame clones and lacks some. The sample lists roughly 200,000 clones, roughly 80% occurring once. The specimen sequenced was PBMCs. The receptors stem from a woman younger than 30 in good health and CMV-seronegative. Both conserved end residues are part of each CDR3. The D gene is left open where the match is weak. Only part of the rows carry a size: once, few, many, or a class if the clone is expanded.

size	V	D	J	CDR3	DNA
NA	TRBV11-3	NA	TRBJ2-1	CASSSQGQKGDEQFF	TGTGCCAGCAGCTCGCAGGGGCAGAAAGGAGATGAGCAGTTCTTC
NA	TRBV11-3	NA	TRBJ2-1	CASSFGSSYNEQFF	TGTGCCAGCAGCTTTGGGAGCTCCTACAATGAGCAGTTCTTC
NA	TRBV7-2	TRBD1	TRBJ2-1	CASSEDRVKYNEQFF	TGTGCCAGCAGCGAAGACAGGGTGAAGTACAATGAGCAGTTCTTC
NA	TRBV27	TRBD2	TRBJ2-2	CASSPLPGLAGGNTGELFF	TGTGCCAGCAGTCCCCTCCCGGGACTAGCGGGAGGGAACACCGGGGAGCTGTTTTTT
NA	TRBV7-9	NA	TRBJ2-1	CASSDGGPYSYNEQFF	TGTGCCAGCAGCGACGGGGGGCCCTATTCTTACAATGAGCAGTTCTTC
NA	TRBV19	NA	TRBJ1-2	CASSMDGSGYTF	TGTGCCAGTAGTATGGATGGTAGCGGCTACACCTTC
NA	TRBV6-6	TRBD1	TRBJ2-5	CASSWTGGPLQETQYF	TGTGCCAGCAGTTGGACAGGGGGCCCTCTCCAAGAGACCCAGTACTTC
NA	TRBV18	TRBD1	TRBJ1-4	CASTTGWTGGSIGNEKLFF	TGTGCCAGCACGACCGGGTGGACAGGGGGCTCTATCGGTAATGAAAAACTGTTTTTT
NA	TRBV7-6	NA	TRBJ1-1	CASSLEWTTEAFF	TGTGCCAGCAGCTTAGAGTGGACAACTGAAGCTTTCTTT
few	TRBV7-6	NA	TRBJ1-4	CASSLVSRGLGEKLFF	TGTGCCAGCAGCTTAGTCAGCAGGGGCTTGGGTGAAAAACTGTTTTTT
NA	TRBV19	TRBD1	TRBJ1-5	CASSTRGPQPYSNQPQHF	TGTGCCAGCAGTACCAGGGGGCCCCAGCCCTATAGCAATCAGCCCCAGCATTTT
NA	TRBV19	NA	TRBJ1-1	CASSIDYRAGTEAFF	TGTGCCAGTAGTATAGACTACAGGGCAGGGACTGAAGCTTTCTTT
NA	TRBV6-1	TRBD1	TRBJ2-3	CASRAGTGYPDTQYF	TGTGCCAGCAGGGCCGGGACAGGGTATCCAGATACGCAGTATTTT
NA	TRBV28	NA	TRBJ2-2	CASSSPRGARGPPGELFF	TGTGCCAGCAGTTCTCCCCGGGGGGCCCGGGGGCCTCCCGGGGAGCTGTTTTTT
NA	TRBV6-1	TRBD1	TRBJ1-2	CASRPLTGLSYGYTF	TGTGCCAGCAGGCCCCTGACAGGGTTGTCATATGGCTACACCTTC
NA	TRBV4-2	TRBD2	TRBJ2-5	CASSQEGGEGRETQYF	TGTGCCAGCAGCCAAGAGGGGGGGGAGGGCCGAGAGACCCAGTACTTC
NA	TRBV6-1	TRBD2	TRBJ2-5	CASSEMTSGKETQYF	TGTGCCAGCAGTGAGATGACTAGCGGGAAAGAGACCCAGTACTTC
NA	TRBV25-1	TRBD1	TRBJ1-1	CASRAGQVGDTEAFF	TGTGCCAGCAGGGCGGGACAGGTGGGGGACACTGAAGCTTTCTTT
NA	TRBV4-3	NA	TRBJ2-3	CASSQDWGLTRVSTDTQYF	TGCGCCAGCAGCCAAGATTGGGGTCTTACGAGGGTTAGTACAGATACGCAGTATTTT
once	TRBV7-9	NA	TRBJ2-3	CASSLDDTSTDTQYF	TGTGCCAGCAGCTTAGATGACACTAGCACAGATACGCAGTATTTT
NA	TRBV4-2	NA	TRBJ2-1	CASSQDPTGDNEQFF	TGTGCCAGCAGCCAAGACCCGACAGGTGACAATGAGCAGTTCTTC
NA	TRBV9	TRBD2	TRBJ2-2	CASSVSGAGKNTGELFF	TGTGCCAGCAGCGTATCAGGAGCGGGAAAGAACACCGGGGAGCTGTTTTTT
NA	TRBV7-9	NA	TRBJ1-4	CASSSENEKLFF	TGTGCCAGCAGCTCCGAGAATGAAAAACTGTTTTTT
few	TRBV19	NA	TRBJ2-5	CASSRRALGETQYF	TGTGCCAGTAGTAGGAGGGCCCTCGGGGAGACCCAGTACTTC
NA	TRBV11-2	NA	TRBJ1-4	CASSFYEREKLFF	TGTGCCAGCAGCTTCTACGAGCGGGAAAAACTGTTTTTT